The 6 T cell receptor beta chains below were found in one sample sequenced in a study of a mutant IDH1 vaccine in newly diagnosed glioma. Stated time point: week 23, last vaccination. Mutant IDH1 20-mer peptide, at 300 ug, made up each vaccine dose, with topical imiquimod. The antigens for these receptors are not known. Measured with immunoSEQ multiplex PCR; TCRdb has only the in-frame clones, and not every one. Among fewer than 45,000 clones listed, around 76% were seen once. Sequenced material: PBMCs, taken from a glioma patient whose treatment included an IDH1 peptide vaccine. The receptors were sampled from a man aged 50 to 60 with glioma.

V is TRBV25-1 and J is TRBJ1-4, with no clear D. Trimming cost V 1 base and J 0 bases, with 6 bases left between them. Germline CDR1 and CDR2: MGHDK and SYGVNS. The CDR3 spans 15 residues. In DNA form, the CDR3 reads TGTGCCAGCAGTGAATGGACTGCAACTAATGAAAAACTGTTTTTT. This codes for CASSEWTATNEKLFF.

The V and J genes are TRBV29-1 and TRBJ2-7; a weak D match, TRBD2 (5 bases). V lost 3 bases and J 2 bases, leaving 14 bases between the germline ends. Germline CDR1 SQVTM, CDR2 ANQGSEA. The CDR3 covers 14 residues. The CDR3 protein is CSVEGGGLTYEQYF. The DNA for the CDR3 is TGCAGCGTTGAGGGCGGCGGACTCACCTACGAGCAGTACTTC.

The CDR3 sequence is CSVGGLSYEQYF. CDR3 nucleotide sequence: TGCAGCGTCGGGGGCTTATCCTACGAGCAGTACTTC. The chain employs TRBV29-1 and TRBJ2-7; either TRBD1 or TRBD2 may fit D (6 bases each). This CDR3 is built from 12 residues. V was clipped by 6 bases and J by 1 base, with 10 bases between them. Per germline, CDR1 SQVTM and CDR2 ANQGSEA.

CDR3 nucleotide sequence: TGTGCCAGCAGCTTGTCGGGGGCAGACGAAAAACTGTTTTTT. Protein product: CASSLSGADEKLFF. The V gene is TRBV5-6, the J gene TRBJ1-4, with D maybe TRBD1 (6 bases). Germline CDR1 SGHDT, CDR2 YYEEEE. CDR3 size: 14 residues. V shed 1 base and J shed 8 bases, with 12 bases lying between them.

In nucleotides, the CDR3 is TGTGCCAGCAGCTTGGCTGGGAATCAGCCCCAGCATTTT. It codes for CASSLAGNQPQHF. The V call is TRBV5-6, the J call TRBJ1-5, with D unresolved. The germline CDR1 and CDR2 sequences are SGHDT and YYEEEE. The CDR3 length is 13 residues. Between the trimmed V and J ends, which lost 0 bases and 4 bases, there was a span of 5 bases.

The chain links TRBV30 to TRBJ2-3, with 7 bases aligning to TRBD2. Germline-derived CDR1 and CDR2 are GTSNPN and SVGIG (reference sequence). V gave up 7 bases and J gave up 3 bases; unmatched junction bases: 7. The CDR3 contains 13 residues. Here the CDR3 DNA reads TGTGCCTCAAATGGGGGGGGGACAGATACGCAGTATTTT. Protein: CASNGGGTDTQYF.